Below are 4 T cell receptor beta chains sequenced from a single sample in a study of T cells in Graves' hyperthyroidism and ophthalmopathy. Regions amplified from RNA transcripts were the TCR beta CDR3 regions. In the first-round RT-PCR of the TCR CDR3, the HTBI primer set was used. A single record per CDR3 protein comes from TCRdb applying MiXCR to the multiplex PCR reads. Seen here are roughly 360,000 distinct CDR3 sequences, roughly 14% observed once, and the top ten hold 20%. Material for sequencing was blood. The receptors come from a man aged 30 to 45 with Graves' hyperthyroidism that later progressed to Graves' ophthalmopathy.

The chain joins TRBV19 to TRBJ2-4, with 9 bases matching TRBD2. The CDR3 has 14 residues. With 0 bases clipped from V and 9 bases from J, the junction kept 3 bases outside the gene matches. CDR1 and CDR2 (germline): LNHDA, SQIVND (reference sequence). The CDR3 DNA follows: TGTGCCAGTAGTATAGATGCTAGCGGGGTCATTCAGTACTTC. Residues: CASSIDASGVIQYF.

The table lists this clonotype with many counts. The CDR3 DNA reads as TGTGCCAGCAGCTCGGTGGAGGGGAACACTGAAGCTTTCTTT. Its protein product is CASSSVEGNTEAFF. The gene calls are TRBV5-5 and TRBJ1-1; D not resolved. From germline, CDR1 is SGHKS and CDR2 YYEKEE (reference sequence). With 3 bases removed from V and 1 base from J, the gap between germline ends came to 10 bases. The CDR3 runs 14 residues. Looking up the rest from reference TRBV5-5 and TRBJ1-1 gives the full variable domain: DAGVTQSPTHLIKTRGQQVTLRCSPISGHKSVSWYQQVLGQGPQFIFQYYEKEERGRGNFPDRFSARQFPNYSSELNVNALLLGDSALYLCASSSVEGNTEAFFGQGTRLTVV.

There are many counts of this clonotype. The chain recombines TRBV3-1 with TRBJ1-1, with a tentative D call TRBD1 (6 bases). Germline-derived CDR1 and CDR2 are LGHDT and YNNKEL (reference sequence). The CDR3 consists of 15 residues. The V gene lost 1 base and the J gene lost 3 bases, with 12 bases spanning the gap. CDR3 DNA sequence: TGTGCCAGCAGCCAAGTGGTGGGGGCGTACACTGAAGCTTTCTTT. Translating gives CASSQVVGAYTEAFF.

The rearrangement joins TRBV4-1 to TRBJ1-5; D gene unclear. V was cut by 0 bases and J by 11 bases, with 26 bases left in between. The CDR3 runs to 18 residues. The germline CDR1 and CDR2 sequences are MGHRA and YSYEKL. The CDR3 nucleotides are TGCGCCAGCAGCCAAGATTATGCACTCGTGGTAGGTGGTATATCCCAGCATTTT. As protein: CASSQDYALVVGGISQHF.